These T cell receptor beta chains were read from a single sample in a study of blood T cell repertoires in COVID-19. Assay: immunoSEQ multiplex PCR; the TCRdb copy retains only in-frame clones and omits some. The top ten clones hold roughly 2.9% of a sample with around 170,000 clones, 80% to 85% of them seen once. The sequenced material came from peripheral blood. The receptors were gathered from a woman in her fifties or sixties with acute or convalescent COVID-19. Both conserved end residues are part of each CDR3. Each record gives: clone size, V gene, CDR3 protein. Clone size is not always given. Where it is, it says once, few, many or a class for expanded clones.

. TRBV6-1 CASSESHSNQPQHF
. TRBV9 CASSVGVDRAGETQYF
. TRBV7-8 CASSPWDRVSTDTQYF
. TRBV9 CASSLNYNEQFF
. TRBV10-3 CVISDRGQETQYF
. TRBV7-9 CASTPKGQGLGNQPQHF
. TRBV13 CASSSLGAQETQYF
. TRBV7-9 CASPGLAGTGELFF
. TRBV28 CASRSGLSGNTIYF
. TRBV12-5 CASGPSTTRGEQYF
. TRBV24-1 CATSDVGQGINQPQHF
. TRBV7-2 CASSPPNQPQHF
. TRBV4-3 CASSQELAADTQYF
. TRBV28 CASTGGGQPQHF
. TRBV9 CASSSPGGGPNEKLFF
once TRBV10-3 CAIRDSSGANVLTF
. TRBV5-4 CASSLAGGGSNQPQHF
. TRBV7-3 CASSLLQVGDYGYTF
. TRBV11-1 CASSTGTYSYNSPLHF
once TRBV6-5 CASKLGLSNYGYTF
. TRBV6-5 CASSYDEKQGPYEQYF
. TRBV30 CAWSQWDSYNEQFF
once TRBV18 CASSPRTEMNTEAFF
. TRBV7-6 CASSLIRGYTF
once TRBV18 CASSLTAGAGETQYF
. TRBV6-2/TRBV6-3 CASSYLTGTEQFF
once TRBV5-1 CASSLGGQQNTEAFF
once TRBV4-2 CASSPPSGTGYNSPLHF
few TRBV15 CATSRAENTEAFF
once TRBV6-5 CASSLGLFGGYTF
. TRBV12-3/TRBV12-4 CASSLSDEQFF
few TRBV12-3/TRBV12-4 CASSPPGYSPLHF
. TRBV6-5 CASIVTGASYEQYF
. TRBV10-3 CAISGGGQGIHEQYF
. TRBV10-1 CASGGGQEPSYEQYF